In its sample, the clone carrying this T cell receptor (beta chain) was seen a few times. What it binds is unknown. V shed 3 bases, J shed 2 bases, and the junction held 3 bases outside the gene matches. The CDR3 length is 15 residues. Together with a sample-barcoded 5' primer, a J-beta primer mix was included in a second PCR lasting about 7 to 12 cycles. TCRdb itself ran the 5' RACE reads through MiXCR, one entry per CDR3 protein. The repertoire holds 1.5 million to 2 million distinct CDR3 sequences, around 48% seen once, with about 2.1% in the top ten. This sample was taken from a study of blood T cells in healthy people across ages. Overall study results and limits: Per million T cells, the diversity of TCR beta decreased roughly linearly as age advanced. Diversity estimates drawn from one million T cells were deemed underestimates. Comparison with aged donors showed that long-lived donors had more naive CD4+ cells and higher diversity.

The genes are TRBV12-3 or TRBV12-4 and TRBJ2-1, with 8 bases matching TRBD2. The sequenced sample was blood. The sequence derives from a woman between 40 and 50 years old in good health. The CDR3: CASSLKRGTYNEQFF. In nucleotides, the CDR3 is TGTGCCAGCAGTTTGAAGCGGGGGACCTACAATGAGCAGTTCTTC.